The clone carrying this TCR beta chain came up a few times. Its antigen is undetermined. This sample is part of a study of cytomegalovirus exposure and HLA in healthy donors. V was shortened by 0 bases and J by 0 bases, with 9 bases between the two germline ends. The germline gives CDR1 LGHNA, CDR2 YNFKEQ. The CDR3 sequence is 15 residues long. Researchers ran the PCR with 60 Vbeta and 13 Jbeta primers. Using immunoSEQ multiplex PCR, the repertoire was profiled, and TCRdb retains in-frame clones only, with some absent. Found here are about 120,000 clones, 79% of them singletons; the top ten hold approximately 4%. General observations from the study: Many donors carried some public TCRs, although rarity characterized most TCR sequences. A later analysis, which compared TCR beta chains of equal frequency, found the HLA-associated ones more clonally expanded.

This receptor was identified in a man aged 25-45 years in good health and CMV-seropositive. This rearrangement joins TRBV4-2 to TRBJ2-7, with a possible D match to TRBD1 (6 bases). The material sequenced was PBMCs. The CDR3 sequence is CASSQDQGSSYEQYF. DNA for the CDR3: TGTGCCAGCAGCCAAGATCAGGGGAGCTCCTACGAGCAGTACTTC.